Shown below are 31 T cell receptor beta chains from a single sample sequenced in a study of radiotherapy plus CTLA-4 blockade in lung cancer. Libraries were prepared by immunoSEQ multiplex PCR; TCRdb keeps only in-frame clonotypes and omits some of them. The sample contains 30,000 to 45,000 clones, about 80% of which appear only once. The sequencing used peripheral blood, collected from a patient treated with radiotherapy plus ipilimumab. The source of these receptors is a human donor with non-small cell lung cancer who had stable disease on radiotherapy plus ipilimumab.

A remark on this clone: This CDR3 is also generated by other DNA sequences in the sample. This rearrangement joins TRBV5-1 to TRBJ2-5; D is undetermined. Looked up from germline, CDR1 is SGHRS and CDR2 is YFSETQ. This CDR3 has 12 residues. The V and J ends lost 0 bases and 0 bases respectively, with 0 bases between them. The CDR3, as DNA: TGCGCCAGCAGCTTGGACCAAGAGACCCAGTACTTC. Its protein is CASSLDQETQYF.

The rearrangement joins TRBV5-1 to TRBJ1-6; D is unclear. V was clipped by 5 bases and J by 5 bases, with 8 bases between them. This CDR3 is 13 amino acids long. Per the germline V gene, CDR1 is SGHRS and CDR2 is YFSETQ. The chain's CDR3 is CASRQLNNSPLHF. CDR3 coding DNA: TGCGCCAGCAGACAGTTAAATAATTCACCCCTCCACTTT.

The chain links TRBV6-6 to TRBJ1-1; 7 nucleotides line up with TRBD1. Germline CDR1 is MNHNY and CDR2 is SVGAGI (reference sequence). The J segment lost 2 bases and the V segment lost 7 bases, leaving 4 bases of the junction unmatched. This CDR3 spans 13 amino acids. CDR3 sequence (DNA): TGTGCCAGCAATAGACAGGGTAACACTGAAGCTTTCTTT. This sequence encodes CASNRQGNTEAFF.

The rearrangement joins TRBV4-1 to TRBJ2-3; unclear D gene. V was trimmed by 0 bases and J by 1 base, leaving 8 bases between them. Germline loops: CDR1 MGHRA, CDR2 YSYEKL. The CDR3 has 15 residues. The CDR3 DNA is TGCGCCAGCAGCCAAGACCAGATCGGCACAGATACGCAGTATTTT. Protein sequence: CASSQDQIGTDTQYF.

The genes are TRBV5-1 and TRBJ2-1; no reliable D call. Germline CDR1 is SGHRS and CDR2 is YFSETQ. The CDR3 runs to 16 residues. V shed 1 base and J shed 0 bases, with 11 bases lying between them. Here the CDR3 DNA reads TGCGCCAGCAGCTTGAAACTATTGTTCTCCTACAATGAGCAGTTCTTC. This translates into CASSLKLLFSYNEQFF.

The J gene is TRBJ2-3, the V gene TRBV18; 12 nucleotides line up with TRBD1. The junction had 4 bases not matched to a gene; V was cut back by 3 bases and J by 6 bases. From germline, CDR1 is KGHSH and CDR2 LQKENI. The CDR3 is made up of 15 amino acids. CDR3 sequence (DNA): TGTGCCAGCTCACCGGCGGGACAGGGGGCTGATACGCAGTATTTT. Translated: CASSPAGQGADTQYF.

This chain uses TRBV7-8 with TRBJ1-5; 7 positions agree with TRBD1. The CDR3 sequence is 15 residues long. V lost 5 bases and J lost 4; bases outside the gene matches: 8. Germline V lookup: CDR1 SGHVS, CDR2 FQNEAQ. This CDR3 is CASSPRQGGNQPQHF. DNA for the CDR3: TGTGCCAGCAGCCCCCGACAGGGAGGGAATCAGCCCCAGCATTTT.

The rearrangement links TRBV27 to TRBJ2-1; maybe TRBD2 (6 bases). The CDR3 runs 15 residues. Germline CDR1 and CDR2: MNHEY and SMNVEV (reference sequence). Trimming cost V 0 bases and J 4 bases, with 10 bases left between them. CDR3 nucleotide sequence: TGTGCCAGCAGTTTATCTTCGCGGGGATACAATGAGCAGTTCTTC. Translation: CASSLSSRGYNEQFF.

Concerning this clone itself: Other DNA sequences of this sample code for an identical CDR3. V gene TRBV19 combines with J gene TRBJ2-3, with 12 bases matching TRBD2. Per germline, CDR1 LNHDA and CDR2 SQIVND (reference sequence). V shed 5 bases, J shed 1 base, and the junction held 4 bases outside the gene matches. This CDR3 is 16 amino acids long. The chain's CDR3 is CASSPRLAGGTDTQYF. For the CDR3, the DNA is TGTGCCAGTAGTCCCCGACTAGCGGGGGGCACAGATACGCAGTATTTT.

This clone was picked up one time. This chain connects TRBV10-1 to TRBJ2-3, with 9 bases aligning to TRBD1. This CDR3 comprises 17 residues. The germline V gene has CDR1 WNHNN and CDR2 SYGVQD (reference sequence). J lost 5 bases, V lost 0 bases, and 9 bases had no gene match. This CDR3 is CASSESRTGEVRDTQYF. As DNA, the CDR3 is TGCGCCAGCAGTGAGTCGCGGACAGGGGAGGTTAGAGATACGCAGTATTTT.

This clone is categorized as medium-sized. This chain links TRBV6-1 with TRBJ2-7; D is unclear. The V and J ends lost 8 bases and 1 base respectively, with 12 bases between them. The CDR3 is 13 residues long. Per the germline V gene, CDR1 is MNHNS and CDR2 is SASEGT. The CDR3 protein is CASAQSFSYEQYV. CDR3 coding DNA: TGTGCCAGCGCGCAATCCTTTTCCTACGAGCAGTACGTC.

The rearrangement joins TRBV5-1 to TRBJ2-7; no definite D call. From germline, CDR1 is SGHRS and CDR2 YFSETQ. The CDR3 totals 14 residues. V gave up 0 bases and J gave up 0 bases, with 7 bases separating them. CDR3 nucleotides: TGCGCCAGCAGCTTGGGACGGAGCTCCTACGAGCAGTACTTC. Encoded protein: CASSLGRSSYEQYF.

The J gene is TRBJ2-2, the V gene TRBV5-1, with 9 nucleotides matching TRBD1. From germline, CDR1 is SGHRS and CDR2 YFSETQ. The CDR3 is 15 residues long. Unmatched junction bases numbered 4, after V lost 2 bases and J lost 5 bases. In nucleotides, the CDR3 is TGCGCCAGCAGCTTCTGGACAGGGGTAACCGGGGAGCTGTTTTTT. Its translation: CASSFWTGVTGELFF.

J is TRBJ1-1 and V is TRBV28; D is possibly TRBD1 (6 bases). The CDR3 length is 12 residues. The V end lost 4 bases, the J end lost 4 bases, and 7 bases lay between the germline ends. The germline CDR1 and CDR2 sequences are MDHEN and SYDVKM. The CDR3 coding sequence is TGTGCCAGCAGTTCAGGGGTCACTGAAGCTTTCTTT. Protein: CASSSGVTEAFF.

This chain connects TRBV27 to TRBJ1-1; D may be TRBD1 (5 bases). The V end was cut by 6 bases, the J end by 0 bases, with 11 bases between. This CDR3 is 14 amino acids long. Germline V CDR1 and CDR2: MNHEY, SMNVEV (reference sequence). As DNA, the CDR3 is TGTGCCAGCAGGCCTGACAGCCTGAACACTGAAGCTTTCTTT. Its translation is CASRPDSLNTEAFF.

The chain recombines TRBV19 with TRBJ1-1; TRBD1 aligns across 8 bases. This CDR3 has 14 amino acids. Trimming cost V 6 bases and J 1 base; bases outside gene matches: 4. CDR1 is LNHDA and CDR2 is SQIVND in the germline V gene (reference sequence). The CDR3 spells CASRDRVRNTEAFF. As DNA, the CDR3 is TGTGCCAGTAGGGACAGGGTTCGGAACACTGAAGCTTTCTTT.

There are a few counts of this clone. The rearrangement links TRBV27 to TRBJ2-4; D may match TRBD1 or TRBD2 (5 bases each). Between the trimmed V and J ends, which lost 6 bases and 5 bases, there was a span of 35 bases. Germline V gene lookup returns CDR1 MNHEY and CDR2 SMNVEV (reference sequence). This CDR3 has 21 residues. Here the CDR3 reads CASRSDPFAYSTAPGENIQYF. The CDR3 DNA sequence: TGTGCCAGCAGATCCGATCCTTTCGCCTATTCGACAGCGCCCGGGGAAAACATTCAGTACTTC.

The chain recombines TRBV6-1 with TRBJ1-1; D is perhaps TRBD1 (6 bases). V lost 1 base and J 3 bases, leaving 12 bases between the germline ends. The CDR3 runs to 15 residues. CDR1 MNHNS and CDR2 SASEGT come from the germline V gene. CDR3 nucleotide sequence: TGTGCCAGCAGTGAAGGTCCGGGGGCGGACACTGAAGCTTTCTTT. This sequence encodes CASSEGPGADTEAFF.

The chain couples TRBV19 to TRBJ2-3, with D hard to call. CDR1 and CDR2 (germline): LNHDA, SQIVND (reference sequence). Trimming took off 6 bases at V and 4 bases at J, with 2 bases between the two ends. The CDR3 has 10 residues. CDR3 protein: CASSSDTQYF. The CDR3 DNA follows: TGTGCCAGTAGCTCAGATACGCAGTATTTT.

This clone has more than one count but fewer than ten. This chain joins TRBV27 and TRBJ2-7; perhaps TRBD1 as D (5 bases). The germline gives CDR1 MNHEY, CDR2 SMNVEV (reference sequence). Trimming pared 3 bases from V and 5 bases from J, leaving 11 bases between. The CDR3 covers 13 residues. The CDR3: CASSFRQGHEQYV. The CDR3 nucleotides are TGTGCCAGCAGTTTTCGGCAGGGCCACGAGCAGTACGTC.

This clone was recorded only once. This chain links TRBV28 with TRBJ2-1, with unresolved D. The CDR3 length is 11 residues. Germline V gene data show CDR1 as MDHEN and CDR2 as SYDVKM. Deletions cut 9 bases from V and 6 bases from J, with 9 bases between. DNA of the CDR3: TGTGCCAGTTCGATCCGCAATGAGCAGTTCTTC. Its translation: CASSIRNEQFF.

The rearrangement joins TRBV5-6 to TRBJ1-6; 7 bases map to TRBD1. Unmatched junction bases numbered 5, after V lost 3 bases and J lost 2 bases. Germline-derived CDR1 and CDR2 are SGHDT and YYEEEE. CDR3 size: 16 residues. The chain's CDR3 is CASSYDRDPYNSPLHF. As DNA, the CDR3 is TGTGCCAGCAGCTATGACAGGGACCCCTATAATTCACCCCTCCACTTT.

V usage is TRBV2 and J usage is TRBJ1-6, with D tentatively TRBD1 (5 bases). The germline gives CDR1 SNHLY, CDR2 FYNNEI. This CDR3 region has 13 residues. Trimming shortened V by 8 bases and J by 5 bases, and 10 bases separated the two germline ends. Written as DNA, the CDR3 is TGTGCCAGCCGGGCGACAGATAATTCACCCCTCCACTTT. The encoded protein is CASRATDNSPLHF.

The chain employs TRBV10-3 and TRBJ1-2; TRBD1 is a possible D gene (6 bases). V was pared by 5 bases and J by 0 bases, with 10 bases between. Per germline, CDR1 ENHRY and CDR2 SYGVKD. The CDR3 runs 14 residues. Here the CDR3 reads CAISYGTPNYGYTF. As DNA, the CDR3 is TGTGCCATCAGTTACGGGACACCTAACTATGGCTACACCTTC.

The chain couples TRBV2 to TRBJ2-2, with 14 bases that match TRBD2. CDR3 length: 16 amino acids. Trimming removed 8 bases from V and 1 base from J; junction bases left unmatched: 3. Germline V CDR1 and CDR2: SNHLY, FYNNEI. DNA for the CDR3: TGTGCCAGCGGGACTAGCGGGGGCCTGAACACCGGGGAGCTGTTTTTT. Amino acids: CASGTSGGLNTGELFF.

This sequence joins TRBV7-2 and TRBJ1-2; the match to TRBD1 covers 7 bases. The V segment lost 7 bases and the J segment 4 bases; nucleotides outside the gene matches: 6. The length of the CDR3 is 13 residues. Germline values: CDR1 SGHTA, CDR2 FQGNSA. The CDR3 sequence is CASNLGGGYGYTF. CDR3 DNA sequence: TGTGCCAGCAACCTAGGGGGCGGCTATGGCTACACCTTC.

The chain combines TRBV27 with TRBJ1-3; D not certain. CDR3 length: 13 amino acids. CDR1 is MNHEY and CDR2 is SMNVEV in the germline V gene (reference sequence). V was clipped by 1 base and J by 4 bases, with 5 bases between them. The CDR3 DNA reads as TGTGCCAGCAGTTTATTTTCGGGAAACACCATATATTTT. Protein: CASSLFSGNTIYF.

DNA for the CDR3: TGTGCCAGCAGTGAATGGGCAGGGGACCTTGTACAGCCCCAGCATTTT. It is translated as CASSEWAGDLVQPQHF. The chain carries TRBV6-1 and TRBJ1-5; D is perhaps TRBD1 (6 bases). V shed 2 bases and J shed 7 bases, with 18 bases lying between them. This CDR3 region has 16 residues. Germline-derived CDR1 and CDR2 are MNHNS and SASEGT.

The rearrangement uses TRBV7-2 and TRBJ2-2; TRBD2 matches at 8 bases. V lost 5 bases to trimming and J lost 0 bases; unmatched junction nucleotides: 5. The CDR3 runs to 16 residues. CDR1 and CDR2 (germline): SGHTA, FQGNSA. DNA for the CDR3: TGTGCCAGCAGCCCCACTAGCGGCTCGAACACCGGGGAGCTGTTTTTT. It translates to CASSPTSGSNTGELFF.

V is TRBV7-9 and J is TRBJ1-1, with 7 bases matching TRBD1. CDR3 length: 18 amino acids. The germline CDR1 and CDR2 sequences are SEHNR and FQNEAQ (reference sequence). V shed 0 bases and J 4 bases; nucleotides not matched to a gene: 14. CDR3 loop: CASSLAGSTGKLSTEAFF. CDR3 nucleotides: TGTGCCAGCAGCTTAGCGGGTTCGACAGGGAAATTGAGCACTGAAGCTTTCTTT.

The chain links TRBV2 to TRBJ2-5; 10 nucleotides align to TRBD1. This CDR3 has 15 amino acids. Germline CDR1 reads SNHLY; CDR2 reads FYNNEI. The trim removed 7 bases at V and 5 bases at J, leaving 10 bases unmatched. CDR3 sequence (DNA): TGTGCCAGCAAAAGGACAGGGGGTTCGGCGGAGACCCAGTACTTC. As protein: CASKRTGGSAETQYF.